These T cell receptor beta chains were read from a single sample in a study of Tregs in tolerant kidney transplant recipients. The method was immunoSEQ multiplex PCR; TCRdb's version includes in-frame clones alone and lacks a portion of them. Of around 230,000 clones in the sample, approximately 84% are singletons; the top ten hold over 0.5%. The sample was CD4+ T cells from blood. All receptors come from a human donor in good health. CDR3s include the opening cysteine and the closing phenylalanine or tryptophan. The order of the fields is CDR3 protein, V gene, J gene.

CDR3aa: CASTSPGGGYEQYF
v_gene: TRBV28
j_gene: TRBJ2-7

CDR3aa: CASSDRARFTEAFF
v_gene: TRBV2
j_gene: TRBJ1-1

CDR3aa: CASSPIMQGADTEAFF
v_gene: TRBV18
j_gene: TRBJ1-1

CDR3aa: CASSESYNEQFF
v_gene: TRBV10-2
j_gene: TRBJ2-1

CDR3aa: CAGSPPSQENIGKLFF
v_gene: TRBV18
j_gene: TRBJ1-4

CDR3aa: CAWSPGTGQPQHF
v_gene: TRBV30
j_gene: TRBJ1-5

CDR3aa: CASSVTGEGYEKLFF
v_gene: TRBV9
j_gene: TRBJ1-4

CDR3aa: CASSGRVTDTQYF
v_gene: TRBV14
j_gene: TRBJ2-3

CDR3aa: CASSPTGTLQPQHF
v_gene: TRBV6-1
j_gene: TRBJ1-5

CDR3aa: CASSLNRGGNTEAFF
v_gene: TRBV11-2
j_gene: TRBJ1-1